This T cell receptor beta chain was identified in a study of blood T cells in healthy people across ages. The ends were cut back, 5 bases at V and 8 bases at J, with 12 bases in the middle. The length of the CDR3 is 12 residues. Primers used in a second PCR of about 7 to 11 cycles were a sample-barcoded 5' primer and a J-beta primer mix. Each single sample gave us at least 2.5 million CDR3-containing paired-end reads. TCRdb ran MiXCR on the 5' RACE reads and lists one entry per CDR3 protein. Altogether around 790,000 distinct CDR3 sequences are present, around 42% being singletons, with the ten largest covering nearly 20%. Whenever a sample was processed, at least 6 million PBMCs were isolated.

The specimen was blood. The chain uses TRBV12-3 or TRBV12-4 and TRBJ1-1; TRBD1 is a possible D gene (6 bases). This TCR was sampled from a man aged 55 to 70 in good health. The CDR3 loop is CASSLNRVEAFF. DNA for the CDR3: TGTGCCAGCAGTCTAAACAGGGTGGAAGCTTTCTTT.